A selection of T cell receptor beta chains follows, all from one sample in a study of shared clonotypes between healthy human individuals. Method: immunoSEQ multiplex PCR; TCRdb's copy keeps in-frame clones and lacks some. The profile shows some 2 million clones, around 95% of them singletons. The sample taken for sequencing was naive CD4+ T cells sorted from blood. The receptors originated from a young man in good health. The CDR3 runs from the conserved cysteine through the conserved F or W. D genes are given only for firm matches. Clone size, where shown, is once, few, many, or a class for clones that have expanded.

>TRBV5-1|TRBJ2-5|TRBD2|NA
CASSWTSLRGQETQYF
TGCGCCAGCAGCTGGACTAGCTTAAGGGGACAAGAGACCCAGTACTTC
>TRBV5-6|TRBJ2-5|TRBD2|NA
CASSPESTSGYQETQYF
TGTGCCAGCAGCCCGGAATCGACTAGCGGATACCAAGAGACCCAGTACTTC
>TRBV5-1|TRBJ2-5|NA|NA
CASSLAAGFSGETQYF
TGCGCCAGCAGCTTGGCCGCAGGGTTTTCAGGGGAGACCCAGTACTTC
>TRBV7-2|TRBJ2-7|NA|NA
CASRSPGPRYEQYF
TGTGCCAGCAGATCCCCGGGGCCGCGCTACGAGCAGTACTTC
>TRBV27|TRBJ2-2|NA|once
CASRKGSNTGELFF
TGTGCCAGCAGGAAAGGGTCGAACACCGGGGAGCTGTTTTTT
>TRBV5-8|TRBJ2-7|NA|once
CASSLRHEQYF
TGTGCCAGCAGCTTACGGCACGAGCAGTACTTC
>TRBV7-8|TRBJ2-7|NA|NA
CASSASYEQYF
TGTGCCAGCAGCGCTTCCTACGAGCAGTACTTC
>TRBV7-9|TRBJ2-1|TRBD1|NA
CASSHRGEEYNEQFF
TGTGCCAGCAGCCACAGGGGGGAAGAATACAATGAGCAGTTCTTC
>TRBV6-5|TRBJ1-6|NA|NA
CASEGQVSLNSPLHF
TGTGCCAGCGAAGGACAAGTCTCTCTTAATTCACCCCTCCACTTT
>TRBV6-1|TRBJ2-5|NA|NA
CASSDSGAETQYF
TGTGCCAGCAGTGACTCGGGAGCGGAGACCCAGTACTTC
>TRBV7-2|TRBJ2-5|TRBD1|NA
CASNRGALPETQYF
TGTGCCAGCAACAGGGGGGCTCTACCGGAGACCCAGTACTTC
>TRBV4-1|TRBJ2-7|NA|NA
CASSQMTSSSYEQYF
TGCGCCAGCAGCCAGATGACATCTAGCTCCTACGAGCAGTACTTC
>TRBV2|TRBJ1-1|NA|NA
CASSVYTEAFF
TGTGCCAGCAGTGTTTACACTGAAGCTTTCTTT
>TRBV9|TRBJ1-2|NA|NA
CASSVGYRESHFYGYTF
TGTGCCAGCAGCGTAGGGTACAGGGAATCCCATTTCTATGGCTACACCTTC
>TRBV7-2|TRBJ1-2|NA|NA
CASSSGTVNGYTF
TGTGCCAGCAGCTCAGGGACGGTAAATGGCTACACCTTC
>TRBV14|TRBJ2-7|TRBD1|NA
CASSRPGQGVMEQYF
TGTGCCAGCAGCCGACCGGGACAGGGGGTGATGGAGCAGTACTTC
>TRBV29-1|TRBJ1-3|NA|NA
CSGRTGNTIYF
TGCAGCGGACGGACTGGAAACACCATATATTTT
>TRBV5-1|TRBJ1-1|NA|NA
CASSLPLNRAGNTEAFF
TGCGCCAGCAGCTTGCCCCTCAACAGGGCAGGGAACACTGAAGCTTTCTTT
>TRBV7-2|TRBJ1-3|NA|NA
CASSPSGANSGNTIYF
TGTGCCAGCAGCCCGAGTGGGGCGAACTCTGGAAACACCATATATTTT
>TRBV2|TRBJ1-4|NA|NA
CATHWALANEKLFF
TGTGCCACCCATTGGGCTCTAGCTAATGAAAAACTGTTTTTT
>TRBV19|TRBJ1-4|TRBD1|NA
CASSIRQGNEKLFF
TGTGCCAGTAGTATCCGACAGGGGAATGAAAAACTGTTTTTT
>TRBV27|TRBJ2-3|TRBD1|NA
CASSLRGGAADTQYF
TGTGCCAGCAGTTTACGAGGGGGCGCGGCAGATACGCAGTATTTT
>TRBV6-6|TRBJ1-6|TRBD1|NA
CASRGQGESYNSPLHF
TGTGCCAGCAGGGGACAGGGGGAGTCCTATAATTCACCCCTCCACTTT
>TRBV6-1|TRBJ1-4|NA|NA
CASSEAGVTNEKLFF
TGTGCCAGCAGTGAAGCAGGCGTTACTAATGAAAAACTGTTTTTT
>TRBV28|TRBJ1-2|TRBD1|NA
CASSPPPDRGRGYTF
TGTGCCAGCAGTCCCCCCCCCGACAGGGGGCGCGGCTACACCTTC
>TRBV18|TRBJ1-1|TRBD1|many
CASSPDRDTEAFF
TGTGCCAGCTCACCAGACAGGGACACTGAAGCTTTCTTT
>TRBV7-9|TRBJ2-7|TRBD2|NA
CASSQGLAGGSSYEQYF
TGTGCCAGCAGTCAGGGACTAGCGGGAGGGAGTTCCTACGAGCAGTACTTC
>TRBV14|TRBJ1-1|NA|NA
CASSQRALGNTEAFF
TGTGCCAGCAGCCAACGTGCCCTAGGAAACACTGAAGCTTTCTTT
>TRBV2|TRBJ1-1|NA|NA
CASSADGNTEAFF
TGTGCCAGCAGTGCGGACGGGAACACTGAAGCTTTCTTT
>TRBV5-4|TRBJ1-2|NA|NA
CASSSGVGGLFPLIYGYTF
TGTGCCAGCAGCTCTGGCGTTGGGGGTCTCTTTCCTCTAATCTATGGCTACACCTTC
>TRBV15|TRBJ1-4|NA|NA
CATSRDWGPANEKLFF
TGTGCCACCAGCAGAGATTGGGGGCCCGCTAATGAAAAACTGTTTTTT
>TRBV28|TRBJ1-2|NA|NA
CASSSVPTPFGYTF
TGTGCCAGCAGTTCTGTGCCCACACCGTTTGGCTACACCTTC
>TRBV11-2|TRBJ1-4|NA|NA
CASSLAATNEKLFF
TGTGCCAGCAGCTTGGCAGCAACTAATGAAAAACTGTTTTTT